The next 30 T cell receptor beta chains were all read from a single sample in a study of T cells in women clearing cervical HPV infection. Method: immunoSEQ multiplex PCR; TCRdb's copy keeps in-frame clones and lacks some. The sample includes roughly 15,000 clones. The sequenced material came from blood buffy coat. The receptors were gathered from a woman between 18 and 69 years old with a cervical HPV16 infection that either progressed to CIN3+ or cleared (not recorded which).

The CDR3 region is CASSSPGDGAFF. The covered CDR3 bases are TGCGCCAGCAGTTCCCCAGGGGACGGA. The chain couples TRBV5-1 to TRBJ1-1; maybe TRBD1 (6 bases). Read data end 3 residues before the CDR3 end; the end is taken from the germline J gene. The germline gives CDR1 SGHRS, CDR2 YFSETQ. The CDR3 totals 12 residues.

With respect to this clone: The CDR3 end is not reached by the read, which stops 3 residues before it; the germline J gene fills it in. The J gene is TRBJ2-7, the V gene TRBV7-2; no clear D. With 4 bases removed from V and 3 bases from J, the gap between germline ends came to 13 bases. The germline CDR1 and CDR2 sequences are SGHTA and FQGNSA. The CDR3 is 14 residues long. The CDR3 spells CASSYGGLNYEQYF. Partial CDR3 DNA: TGTGCCAGCAGCTACGGCGGATTAAACTACGAG.

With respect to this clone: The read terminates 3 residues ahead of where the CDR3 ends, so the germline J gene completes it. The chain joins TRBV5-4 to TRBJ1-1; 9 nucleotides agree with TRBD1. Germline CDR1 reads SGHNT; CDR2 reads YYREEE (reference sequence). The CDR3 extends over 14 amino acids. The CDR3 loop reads CASSLVGTGTEAFF. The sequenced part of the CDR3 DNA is TGTGCCAGCAGCTTGGTCGGGACAGGGACAGAA.

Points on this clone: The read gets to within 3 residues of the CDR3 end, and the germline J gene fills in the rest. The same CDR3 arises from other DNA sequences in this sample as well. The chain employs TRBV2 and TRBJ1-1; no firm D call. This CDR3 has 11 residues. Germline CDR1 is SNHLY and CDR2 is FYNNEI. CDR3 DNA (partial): TGTGCCAGCAGTGCGGGGTTTGGA. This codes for CASSAGFG. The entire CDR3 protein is CASSAGFGAFF.

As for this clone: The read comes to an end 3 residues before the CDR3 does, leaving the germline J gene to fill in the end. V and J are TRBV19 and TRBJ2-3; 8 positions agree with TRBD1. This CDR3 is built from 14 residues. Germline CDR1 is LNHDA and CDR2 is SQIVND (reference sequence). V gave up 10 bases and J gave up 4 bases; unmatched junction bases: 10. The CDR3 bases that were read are TGTGCCACAAGGGTGAACAGGGGGGCAGATACG. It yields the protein CATRVNRGADT. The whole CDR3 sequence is CATRVNRGADTQYF.

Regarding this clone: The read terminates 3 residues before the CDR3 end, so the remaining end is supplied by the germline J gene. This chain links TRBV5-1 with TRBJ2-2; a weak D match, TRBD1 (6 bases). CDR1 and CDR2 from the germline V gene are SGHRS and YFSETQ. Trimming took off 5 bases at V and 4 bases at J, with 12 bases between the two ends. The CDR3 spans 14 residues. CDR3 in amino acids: CASSRQAGTGELFF. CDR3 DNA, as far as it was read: TGCGCCAGCAGTCGACAGGCGGGCACCGGGGAG.

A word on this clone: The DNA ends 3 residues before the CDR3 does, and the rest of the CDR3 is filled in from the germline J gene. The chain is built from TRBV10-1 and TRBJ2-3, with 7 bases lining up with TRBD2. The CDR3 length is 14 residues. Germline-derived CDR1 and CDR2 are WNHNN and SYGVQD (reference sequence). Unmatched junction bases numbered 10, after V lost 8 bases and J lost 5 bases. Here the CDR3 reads CASGERGKEDTQYF. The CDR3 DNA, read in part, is TGCGCCAGCGGCGAGCGGGGTAAGGAAGATACG.

The sequenced CDR3 bases are TGTGCCAGCAGCCGACAGGGACATAATTCACCC. It yields the protein CASSRQGHNSP. In full, the CDR3 is CASSRQGHNSPLHF. The rearrangement links TRBV5-4 to TRBJ1-6, with TRBD1 matching 7 bases. Coverage ceases 3 residues before the CDR3 finishes, and the germline J gene fills in the end. V shed 4 bases, J shed 5 bases, and the junction held 3 bases outside the gene matches. The CDR3 extends over 14 amino acids. Germline V gene lookup returns CDR1 SGHNT and CDR2 YYREEE (reference sequence).

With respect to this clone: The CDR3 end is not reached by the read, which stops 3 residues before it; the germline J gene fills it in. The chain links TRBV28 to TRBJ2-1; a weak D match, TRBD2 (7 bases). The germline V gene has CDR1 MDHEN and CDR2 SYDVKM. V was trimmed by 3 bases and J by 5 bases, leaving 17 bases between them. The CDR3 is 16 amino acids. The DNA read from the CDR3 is TGTGCCAGCAGTTTCGCGGGGGCCCCCTCAGACAATGAG. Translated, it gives CASSFAGAPSDNE. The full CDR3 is CASSFAGAPSDNEQFF.

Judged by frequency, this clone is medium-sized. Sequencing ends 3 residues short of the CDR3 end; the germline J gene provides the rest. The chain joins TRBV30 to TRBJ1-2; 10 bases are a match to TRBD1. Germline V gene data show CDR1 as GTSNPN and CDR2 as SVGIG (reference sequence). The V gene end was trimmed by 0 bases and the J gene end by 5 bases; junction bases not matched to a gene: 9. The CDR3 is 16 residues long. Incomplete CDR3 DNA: TGTGCCTGGAGTGTCTCCAGGACAGGGGGACTGTATGGC. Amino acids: CAWSVSRTGGLYG. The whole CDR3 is CAWSVSRTGGLYGYTF.

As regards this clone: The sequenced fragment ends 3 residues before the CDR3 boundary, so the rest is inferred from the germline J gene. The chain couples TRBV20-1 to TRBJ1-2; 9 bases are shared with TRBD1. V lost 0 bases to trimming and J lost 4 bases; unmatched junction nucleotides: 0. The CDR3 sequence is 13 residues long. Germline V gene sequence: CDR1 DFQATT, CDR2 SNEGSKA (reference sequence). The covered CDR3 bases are TGCAGTGCTAGAGAGGACAGGGGCTATGGC. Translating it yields CSAREDRGYG. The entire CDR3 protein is CSAREDRGYGYTF.

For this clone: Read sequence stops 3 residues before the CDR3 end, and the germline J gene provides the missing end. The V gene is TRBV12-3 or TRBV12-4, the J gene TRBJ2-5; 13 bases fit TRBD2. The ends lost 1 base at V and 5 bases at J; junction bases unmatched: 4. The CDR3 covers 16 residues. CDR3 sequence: CASSLGGLAGWETQYF. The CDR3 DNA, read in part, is TGTGCCAGCAGTTTAGGGGGACTAGCGGGGTGGGAGACC.

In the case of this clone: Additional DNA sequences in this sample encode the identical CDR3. CDR3: CASSPSGDSYNDYTF. CDR3 DNA (partial): TGTGCCAGCTCCCCTTCGGGGGATTCCTACAATGAC. The chain recombines TRBV18 with TRBJ1-2, with D possibly TRBD1 on 5 matching bases. The read falls 3 residues short of the CDR3 end, and the missing part is taken from the germline J gene. The CDR3 is made up of 15 amino acids. In germline, CDR1 is KGHSH, CDR2 LQKENI.

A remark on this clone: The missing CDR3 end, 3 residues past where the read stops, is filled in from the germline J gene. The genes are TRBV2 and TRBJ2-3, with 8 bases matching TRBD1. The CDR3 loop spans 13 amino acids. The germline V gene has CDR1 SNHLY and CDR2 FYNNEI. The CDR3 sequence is CASTPDRDQTQYF. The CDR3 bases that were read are TGTGCCAGCACTCCGGACAGGGACCAGACG.

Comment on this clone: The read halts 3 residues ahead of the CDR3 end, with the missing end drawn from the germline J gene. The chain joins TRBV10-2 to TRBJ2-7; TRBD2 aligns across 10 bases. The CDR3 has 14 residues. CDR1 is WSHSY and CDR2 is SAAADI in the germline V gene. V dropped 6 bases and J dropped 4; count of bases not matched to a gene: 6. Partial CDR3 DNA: TGCGCCAGCAGGGAAGCGGGGGGGCCATACGAG. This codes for CASREAGGPYE. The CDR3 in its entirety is CASREAGGPYEQYF.

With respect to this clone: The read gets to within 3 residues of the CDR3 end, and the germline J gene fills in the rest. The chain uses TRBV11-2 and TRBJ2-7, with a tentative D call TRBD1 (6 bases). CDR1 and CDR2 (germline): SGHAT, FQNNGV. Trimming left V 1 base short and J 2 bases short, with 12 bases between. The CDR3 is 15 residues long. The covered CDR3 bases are TGTGCCAGCAGCTTAGGATATGGGGGCCCCTACGAG. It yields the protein CASSLGYGGPYE. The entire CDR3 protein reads CASSLGYGGPYEQYF.

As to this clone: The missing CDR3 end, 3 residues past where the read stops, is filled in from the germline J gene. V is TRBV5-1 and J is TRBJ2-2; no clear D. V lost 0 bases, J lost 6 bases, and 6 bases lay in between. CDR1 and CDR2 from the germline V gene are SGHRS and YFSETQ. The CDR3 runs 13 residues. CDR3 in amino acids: CASSLVLAGELFF. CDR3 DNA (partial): TGCGCCAGCAGCTTGGTCCTTGCCGGGGAG.

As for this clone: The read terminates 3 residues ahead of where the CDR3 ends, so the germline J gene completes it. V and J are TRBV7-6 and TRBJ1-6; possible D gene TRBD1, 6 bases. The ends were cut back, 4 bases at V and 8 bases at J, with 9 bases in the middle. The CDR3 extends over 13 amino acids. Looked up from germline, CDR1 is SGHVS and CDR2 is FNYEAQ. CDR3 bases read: TGTGCCAGCAGCTCTCGACAGGATTCACCC. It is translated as CASSSRQDSP. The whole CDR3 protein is CASSSRQDSPLHF.

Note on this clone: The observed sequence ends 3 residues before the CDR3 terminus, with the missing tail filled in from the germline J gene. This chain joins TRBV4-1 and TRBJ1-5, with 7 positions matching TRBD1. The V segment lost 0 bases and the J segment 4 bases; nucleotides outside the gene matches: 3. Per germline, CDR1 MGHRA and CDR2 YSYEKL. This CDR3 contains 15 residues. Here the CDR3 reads CASSQERGPNQPQHF. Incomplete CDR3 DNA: TGCGCCAGCAGCCAAGAAAGGGGGCCAAATCAGCCC.

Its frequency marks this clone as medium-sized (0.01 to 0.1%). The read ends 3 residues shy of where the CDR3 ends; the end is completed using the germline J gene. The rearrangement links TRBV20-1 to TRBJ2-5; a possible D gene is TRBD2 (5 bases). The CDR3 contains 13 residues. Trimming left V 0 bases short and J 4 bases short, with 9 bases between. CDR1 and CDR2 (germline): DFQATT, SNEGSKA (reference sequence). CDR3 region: CSARDIASETQYF. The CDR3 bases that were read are TGCAGTGCTAGAGATATAGCGTCAGAGACC.

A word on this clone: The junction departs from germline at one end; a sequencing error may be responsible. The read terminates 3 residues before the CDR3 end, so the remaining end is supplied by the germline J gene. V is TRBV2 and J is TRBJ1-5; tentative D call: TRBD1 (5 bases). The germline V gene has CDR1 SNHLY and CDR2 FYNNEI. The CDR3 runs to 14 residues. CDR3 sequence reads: CASSVGRSNRPQHF. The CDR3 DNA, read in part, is TGTGCCAGCAGTGTGGGGCGCAGCAATCGGCCC.

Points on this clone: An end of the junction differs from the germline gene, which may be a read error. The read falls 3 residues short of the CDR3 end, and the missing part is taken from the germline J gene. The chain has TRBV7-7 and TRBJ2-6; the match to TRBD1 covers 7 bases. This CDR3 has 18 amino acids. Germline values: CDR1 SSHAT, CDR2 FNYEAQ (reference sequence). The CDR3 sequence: CASSQGDDRKAGANVLTF. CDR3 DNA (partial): TGTGCTAGCAGCCAGGGGGACGACCGTAAGGCTGGGGCCAACGTC.

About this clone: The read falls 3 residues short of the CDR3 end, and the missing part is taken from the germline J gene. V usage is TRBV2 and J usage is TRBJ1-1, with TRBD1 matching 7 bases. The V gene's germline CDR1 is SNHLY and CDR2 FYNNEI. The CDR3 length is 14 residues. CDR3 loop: CASIYQNPGQFAFF. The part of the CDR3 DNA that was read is TGTGCCAGCATATACCAAAACCCGGGACAGTTT.

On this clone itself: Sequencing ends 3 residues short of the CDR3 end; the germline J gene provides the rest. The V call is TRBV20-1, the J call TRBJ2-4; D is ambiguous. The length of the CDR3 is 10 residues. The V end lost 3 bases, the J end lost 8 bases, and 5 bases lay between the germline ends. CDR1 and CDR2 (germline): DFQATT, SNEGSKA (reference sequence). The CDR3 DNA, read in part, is TGCAGTGCTAGTCGTGACATT. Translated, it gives CSASRDI. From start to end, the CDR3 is CSASRDIQYF.

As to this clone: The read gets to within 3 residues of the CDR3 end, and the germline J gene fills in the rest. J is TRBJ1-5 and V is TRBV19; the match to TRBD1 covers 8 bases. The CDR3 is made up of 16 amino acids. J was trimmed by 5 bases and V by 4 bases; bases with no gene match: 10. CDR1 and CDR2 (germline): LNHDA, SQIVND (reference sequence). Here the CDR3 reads CASSKFGQGGDQPQHF. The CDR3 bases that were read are TGTGCCAGTAGTAAGTTTGGACAGGGAGGGGATCAGCCC.

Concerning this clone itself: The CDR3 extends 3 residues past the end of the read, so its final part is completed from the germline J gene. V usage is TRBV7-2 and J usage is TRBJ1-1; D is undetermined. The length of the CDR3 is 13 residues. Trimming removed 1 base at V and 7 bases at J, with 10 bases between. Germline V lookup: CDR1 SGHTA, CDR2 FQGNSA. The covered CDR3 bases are TGTGCCAGCAGCTTAGAGACACGGTTTGAA. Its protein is CASSLETRFE. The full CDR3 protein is CASSLETRFEAFF.

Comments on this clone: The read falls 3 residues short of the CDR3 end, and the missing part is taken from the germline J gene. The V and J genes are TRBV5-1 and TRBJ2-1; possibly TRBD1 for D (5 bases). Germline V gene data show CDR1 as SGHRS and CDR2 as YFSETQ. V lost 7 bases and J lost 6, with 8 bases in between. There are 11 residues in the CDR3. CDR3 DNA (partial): TGCGCCAGCGGGGCACTCAATGAG. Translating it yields CASGALNE. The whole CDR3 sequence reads CASGALNEQFF.

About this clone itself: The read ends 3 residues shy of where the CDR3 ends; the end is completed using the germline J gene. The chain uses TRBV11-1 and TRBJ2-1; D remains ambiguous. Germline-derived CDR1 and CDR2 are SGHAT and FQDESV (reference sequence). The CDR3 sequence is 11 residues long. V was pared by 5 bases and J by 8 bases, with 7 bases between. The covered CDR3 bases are TGTGCCAGCAGCCAGAGATATGAG. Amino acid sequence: CASSQRYE. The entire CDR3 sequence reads CASSQRYEQFF. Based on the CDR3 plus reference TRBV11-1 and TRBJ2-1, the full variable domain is EAEVAQSPRYKITEKSQAVAFWCDPISGHATLYWYRQILGQGPELLVQFQDESVVDDSQLPKDRFSAERLKGVDSTLKIQPAELGDSAMYLCASSQRYEQFFGPGTRLTVL.

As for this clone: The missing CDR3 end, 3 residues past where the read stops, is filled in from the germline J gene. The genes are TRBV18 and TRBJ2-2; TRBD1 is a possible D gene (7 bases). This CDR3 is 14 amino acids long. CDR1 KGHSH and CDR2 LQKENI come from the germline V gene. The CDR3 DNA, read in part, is TGTGCCAGCTCGCGGGGACAGCAAAATGAAAAG. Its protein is CASSRGQQNEK. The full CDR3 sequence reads CASSRGQQNEKLFF.

The CDR3 bases that were read are TGTGCCAGTAGTACCCAGGGGGCTGAGACC. This sequence encodes CASSTQGAET. The complete CDR3 sequence is CASSTQGAETQYF. This chain uses TRBV19 with TRBJ2-5, with 8 bases aligning to TRBD1. Read sequence stops 3 residues before the CDR3 end, and the germline J gene provides the missing end. With 4 bases clipped from V and 5 bases from J, the junction kept 3 bases outside the gene matches. This CDR3 has 13 amino acids. Germline loops: CDR1 LNHDA, CDR2 SQIVND (reference sequence).